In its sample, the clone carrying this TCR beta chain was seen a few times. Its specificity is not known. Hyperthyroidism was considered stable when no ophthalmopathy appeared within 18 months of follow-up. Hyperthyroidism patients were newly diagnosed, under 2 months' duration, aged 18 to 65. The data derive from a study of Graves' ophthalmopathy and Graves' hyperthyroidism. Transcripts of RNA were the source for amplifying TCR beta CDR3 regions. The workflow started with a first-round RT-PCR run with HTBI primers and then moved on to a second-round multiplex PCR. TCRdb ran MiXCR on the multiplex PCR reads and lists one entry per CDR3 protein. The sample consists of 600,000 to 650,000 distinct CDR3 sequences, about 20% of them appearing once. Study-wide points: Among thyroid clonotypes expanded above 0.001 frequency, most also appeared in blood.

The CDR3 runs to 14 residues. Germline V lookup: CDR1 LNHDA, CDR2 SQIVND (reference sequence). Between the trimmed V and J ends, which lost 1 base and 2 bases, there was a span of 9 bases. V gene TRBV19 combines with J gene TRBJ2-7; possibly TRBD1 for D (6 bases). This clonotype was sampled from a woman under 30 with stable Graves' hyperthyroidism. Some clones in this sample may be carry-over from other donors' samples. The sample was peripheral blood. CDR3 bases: TGTGCCAGTAGTATAGGAGGGGGACCCTACGAGCAGTACTTC. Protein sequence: CASSIGGGPYEQYF.